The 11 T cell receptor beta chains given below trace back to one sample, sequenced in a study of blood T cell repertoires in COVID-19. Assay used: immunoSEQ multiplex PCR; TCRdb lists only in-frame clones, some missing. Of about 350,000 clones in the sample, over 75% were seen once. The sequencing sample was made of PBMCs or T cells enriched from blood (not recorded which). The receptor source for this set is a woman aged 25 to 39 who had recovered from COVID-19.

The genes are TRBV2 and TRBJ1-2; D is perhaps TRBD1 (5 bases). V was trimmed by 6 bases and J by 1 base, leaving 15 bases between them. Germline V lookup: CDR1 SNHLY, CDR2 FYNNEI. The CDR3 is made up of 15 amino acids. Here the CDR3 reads CASSPSGTNNYGYTF. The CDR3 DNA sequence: TGTGCCAGCAGCCCTTCCGGGACTAATAACTATGGCTACACCTTC.

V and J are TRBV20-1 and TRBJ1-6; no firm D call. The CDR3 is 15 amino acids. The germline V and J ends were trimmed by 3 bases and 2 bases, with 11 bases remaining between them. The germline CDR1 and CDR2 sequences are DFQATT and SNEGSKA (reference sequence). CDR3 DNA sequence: TGCAGTGCTAGTCGAGGCAGCCCCTATAATTCACCCCTCCACTTT. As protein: CSASRGSPYNSPLHF.

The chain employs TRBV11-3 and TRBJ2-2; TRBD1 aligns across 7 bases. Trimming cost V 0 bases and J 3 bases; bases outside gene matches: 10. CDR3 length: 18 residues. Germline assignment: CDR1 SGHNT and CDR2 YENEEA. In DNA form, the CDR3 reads TGTGCCAGCAGCTTAGACATACTCGGGACAGCCCACACCGGGGAGCTGTTTTTT. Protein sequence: CASSLDILGTAHTGELFF.

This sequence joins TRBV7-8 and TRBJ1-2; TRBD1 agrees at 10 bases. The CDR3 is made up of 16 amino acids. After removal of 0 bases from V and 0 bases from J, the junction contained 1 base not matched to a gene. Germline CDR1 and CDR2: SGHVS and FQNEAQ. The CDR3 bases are TGTGCCAGCAGCTTAGCGGGGACAGGGGCTAACTATGGCTACACCTTC. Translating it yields CASSLAGTGANYGYTF.

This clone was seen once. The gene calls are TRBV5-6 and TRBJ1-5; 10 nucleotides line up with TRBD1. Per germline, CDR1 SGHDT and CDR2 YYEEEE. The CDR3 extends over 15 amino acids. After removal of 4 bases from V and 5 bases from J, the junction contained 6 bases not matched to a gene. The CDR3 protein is CASSLRDRGYQPQHF. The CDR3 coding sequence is TGTGCCAGCAGCCTCCGGGACAGGGGCTATCAGCCCCAGCATTTT. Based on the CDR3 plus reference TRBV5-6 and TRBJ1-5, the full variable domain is DAGVTQSPTHLIKTRGQQVTLRCSPKSGHDTVSWYQQALGQGPQFIFQYYEEEERQRGNFPDRFSGHQFPNYSSELNVNALLLGDSALYLCASSLRDRGYQPQHFGDGTRLSIL.

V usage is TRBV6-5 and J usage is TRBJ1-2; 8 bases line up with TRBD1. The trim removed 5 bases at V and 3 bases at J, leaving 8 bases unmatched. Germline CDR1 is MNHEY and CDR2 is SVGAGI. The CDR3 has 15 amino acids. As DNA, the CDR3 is TGTGCCAGCAGTCCCTCGACAGGGGTTGACTATGGCTACACCTTC. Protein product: CASSPSTGVDYGYTF.

In nucleotides, the CDR3 is TGTGCCAGCAGCCTCGGGGTCACTCCTGAAAAACTGTTTTTT. Protein: CASSLGVTPEKLFF. The chain couples TRBV3-1 (or the pseudogene TRBV3-2) to TRBJ1-4; D not certain. V lost 4 bases to trimming and J lost 7 bases, with 13 bases between them. The CDR3 consists of 14 residues. Germline lookup yields CDR1 LGHDT and CDR2 YNNKEL (reference sequence).

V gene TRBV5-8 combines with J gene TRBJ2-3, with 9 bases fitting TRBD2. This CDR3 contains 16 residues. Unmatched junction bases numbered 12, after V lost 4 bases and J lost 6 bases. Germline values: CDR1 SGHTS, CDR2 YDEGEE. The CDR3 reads CASSAGTSPRSDTQYF. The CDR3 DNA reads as TGTGCCAGCAGCGCCGGGACTAGCCCTCGCAGTGATACGCAGTATTTT.

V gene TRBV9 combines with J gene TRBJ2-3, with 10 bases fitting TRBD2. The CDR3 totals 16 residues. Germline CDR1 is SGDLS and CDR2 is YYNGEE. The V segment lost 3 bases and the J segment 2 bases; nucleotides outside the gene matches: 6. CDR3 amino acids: CASSGTGTSATDTQYF. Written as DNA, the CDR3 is TGTGCCAGCAGCGGGACCGGGACTAGCGCCACAGATACGCAGTATTTT.

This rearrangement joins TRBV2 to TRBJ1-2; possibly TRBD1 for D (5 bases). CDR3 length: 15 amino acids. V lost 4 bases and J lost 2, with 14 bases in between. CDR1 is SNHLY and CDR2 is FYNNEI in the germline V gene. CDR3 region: CASSAIRQLNYGYTF. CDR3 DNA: TGTGCCAGCAGTGCTATCCGACAGCTGAACTATGGCTACACCTTC.

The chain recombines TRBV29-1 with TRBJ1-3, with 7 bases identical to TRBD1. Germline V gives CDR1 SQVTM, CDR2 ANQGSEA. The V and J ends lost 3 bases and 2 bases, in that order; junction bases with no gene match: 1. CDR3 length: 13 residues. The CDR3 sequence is CSVEQGAGNTIYF. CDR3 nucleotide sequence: TGCAGCGTTGAGCAGGGGGCTGGAAACACCATATATTTT.